This entry is about one T cell receptor (beta chain). Its target is not known. This record comes from a study of shared clonotypes between healthy human individuals. The study's findings and limits: A generally larger estimated richness was seen in naive subsets than in memory subsets.

The method was immunoSEQ multiplex PCR; TCRdb's version includes in-frame clones alone and lacks a portion of them. The sample has about 1.5 million clones; around 98% are singletons. The germline CDR1 and CDR2 sequences are SGDLS and YYNGEE. V trimming: 7 bases; J trimming: 4 bases; junction bases outside the gene matches: 20. This CDR3 spans 17 amino acids. None of the donors, who were healthy HIV-negative adults, had recently had acute infections or vaccinations. Partitioning of CD4+ cells yielded a CD45RA+ naive subset and a CD45RA-negative memory subset. This sequence was found in a man aged 30 to 39 in good health. The chain couples TRBV9 to TRBJ2-7, with TRBD1 matching 7 bases. Material: naive CD4+ T cells sorted from blood. As for subset: CD45RA+ positively selected. The CDR3 is CASRLPGTDCSGYEQYF. DNA of the CDR3: TGTGCCAGCCGCCTCCCAGGGACAGATTGTAGTGGGTACGAGCAGTACTTC. The full variable domain, its missing parts supplied by reference TRBV9 and TRBJ2-7, is DSGVTQTPKHLITATGQRVTLRCSPRSGDLSVYWYQQSLDQGLQFLIQYYNGEERAKGNILERFSAQQFPDLHSELNLSSLELGDSALYFCASRLPGTDCSGYEQYFGPGTRLTVT.